The clone carrying this T cell receptor (beta chain) was seen ten or more times. Its antigen is not known. This CDR3 has 16 amino acids. V lost 4 bases to trimming and J lost 3 bases; unmatched junction nucleotides: 7. Germline values: CDR1 SGHRS, CDR2 YFSETQ. The entry originates in a study of T-cell reconstitution after alpha-beta-depleted transplantation in children. Study-wide results and caveats: It was newly produced T cells that mostly accounted for T-cell counts and diversity one year after transplant. Expanded graft clones numbering several hundred reportedly gave rise to alpha-beta T cells about two months after transplant.

TCRbeta library preparation incorporated unique molecular identifiers. One entry per CDR3 protein results from TCRdb running MiXCR on the PCR reads. Of approximately 240,000 distinct CDR3 sequences in the sample, about a tenth were seen once. The receptor was isolated from a child in the first two years of life with acute myeloid leukemia, due to receive a stem cell transplant. The sample consisted of PBMCs, taken before TCRalphabeta/CD19-depleted stem cell transplant. The chain combines TRBV5-1 with TRBJ2-7, with 13 bases fitting TRBD2. The CDR3 bases are TGCGCCAGCAGCACCGGACTAGCGGGGGCCAACTACGAGCAGTACTTC. It translates to CASSTGLAGANYEQYF.